These T cell receptor beta chains were read from a single sample in a study of blood T cells in healthy people across ages. TCRdb processed the 5' RACE reads anew with MiXCR; each CDR3 protein has one entry. The sample contains 850,000 to 950,000 distinct CDR3 sequences, under 30% of which appear only once. Sequencing was done on a sample of blood. These receptors all stem from a woman of 80 years or more in good health. Each CDR3 is given with its conserved first and last residue. D genes are given only for firm matches. Clone size is shown for a subset of rows, as once, few, many or a class of expanded clone.

v_gene	d_gene	abundance	j_gene	CDR3aa	CDR3nt
TRBV7-9	TRBD1	few	TRBJ1-2	CTSSFWTGDGYTF	TGTACCAGCAGCTTCTGGACAGGGGACGGCTACACCTTC
TRBV18	.	many	TRBJ1-2	CASSPDGYYGYTF	TGTGCCAGCAGCCCAGACGGATACTATGGCTACACCTTC
TRBV7-2	TRBD1	many	TRBJ1-2	CASTNSRWAGGNYGYTF	TGTGCCAGTACAAATTCTCGCTGGGCAGGGGGTAACTATGGCTACACCTTC
TRBV28	.	many	TRBJ1-5	CASTPTGLSNQPQHF	TGTGCCAGCACCCCTACAGGGCTTAGCAATCAGCCCCAGCATTTT
TRBV6-5	.	.	TRBJ1-2	CASSRSADGYTF	TGTGCCAGCTCACGGTCGGCGGATGGCTACACCTTC
TRBV3-1	.	many	TRBJ2-4	CASSLQGVPGNIQYF	TGTGCCAGCAGTTTACAAGGGGTTCCGGGGAACATTCAGTACTTC
TRBV9	.	.	TRBJ2-3	CASSVVSSGGTDTQYF	TGTGCCAGCAGCGTAGTTAGTAGCGGTGGGACAGATACGCAGTATTTT
TRBV7-2	.	.	TRBJ2-2	CASSLDRRYSNTGELFF	TGTGCCAGCAGTTTAGACAGGCGCTATTCGAACACCGGGGAGCTGTTTTTT
TRBV18	TRBD1	.	TRBJ1-2	CASSPPTGVYGYTF	TGTGCCAGCTCACCACCGACAGGGGTCTATGGCTACACCTTC
TRBV7-8	.	.	TRBJ2-4	CASSPLLGEQGPKYF	TGTGCCAGCAGCCCACTCTTAGGGGAGCAGGGGCCAAAGTACTTC
TRBV10-3	.	many	TRBJ2-5	CAISDLETQYF	TGTGCCATCAGTGACTTAGAGACCCAGTACTTC
TRBV28	.	.	TRBJ1-5	CASRLDHSNQPQHF	TGTGCCAGCAGACTAGACCATAGCAATCAGCCCCAGCATTTT
TRBV2	.	many	TRBJ2-7	CASSAVYEQYF	TGTGCCAGCAGTGCTGTCTACGAGCAGTACTTC
TRBV5-1	.	many	TRBJ2-7	CASSLDGMGYEQYF	TGCGCCAGCAGCTTGGACGGGATGGGCTACGAGCAGTACTTC
TRBV2	.	few	TRBJ1-5	CASSGGYSLNQPQHF	TGTGCCAGCAGTGGAGGCTACAGCCTCAATCAGCCCCAGCATTTT
TRBV12-3/TRBV12-4	TRBD1	.	TRBJ2-6	CASSLVTGDLNVLTF	TGTGCCAGCAGTTTAGTAACAGGGGACCTCAACGTCCTGACTTTC
TRBV29-1	.	.	TRBJ1-1	CSVDTPKWAGNTEAFF	TGCAGCGTTGATACTCCGAAATGGGCAGGGAACACTGAAGCTTTCTTT
TRBV19	.	.	TRBJ2-3	CASSSKRDTQYF	TGTGCCAGTAGCTCAAAGAGGGATACGCAGTATTTT
TRBV6-2/TRBV6-3	TRBD2	.	TRBJ2-3	CASSYSKTSPIPGDAQYF	TGTGCCAGCAGTTACTCGAAGACTAGCCCCATCCCCGGAGATGCGCAGTATTTT
TRBV20-1	.	many	TRBJ1-4	CSASPSSVSEKLFF	TGCAGTGCTAGCCCTTCATCTGTCTCTGAAAAACTGTTTTTT
TRBV6-6	.	few	TRBJ1-2	CVSSYDERQGRSFGYTF	TGTGTCAGCAGTTACGATGAACGCCAGGGGCGAAGTTTTGGCTACACCTTC
TRBV19	TRBD1	.	TRBJ2-7	CASSIDHGTGFRYEQYF	TGTGCCAGTAGTATAGACCACGGGACAGGTTTTCGCTACGAGCAGTACTTC
TRBV4-2	.	many	TRBJ2-7	CASSPVGGSSYEQYF	TGTGCCAGCAGCCCGGTAGGAGGGAGCTCCTACGAGCAGTACTTC
TRBV7-2	TRBD2	many	TRBJ2-1	CASSSRLAGGKQFF	TGTGCCAGCAGCTCACGACTAGCGGGGGGTAAACAGTTCTTC
TRBV29-1	.	many	TRBJ1-5	CSVGLGGNQPQHF	TGCAGCGTTGGCCTGGGGGGCAATCAGCCCCAGCATTTT
TRBV2	.	many	TRBJ2-7	CASSVTDEQYF	TGTGCCAGCAGTGTGACAGACGAGCAGTACTTC
TRBV7-2	TRBD2	many	TRBJ2-5	CASSLWGTSVKETQYF	TGTGCCAGCAGCTTATGGGGGACTAGCGTTAAAGAGACCCAGTACTTC
TRBV12-3/TRBV12-4	TRBD2	many	TRBJ2-3	CASSQLAGTDTQYF	TGTGCCAGCAGCCAACTAGCGGGGACAGATACGCAGTATTTT
TRBV28	.	.	TRBJ1-1	CASSGILHAFF	TGTGCCAGCAGTGGGATACTGCACGCTTTCTTT
TRBV20-1	.	few	TRBJ2-1	CSARANFGSYNEQFF	TGCAGTGCTAGAGCGAATTTTGGATCCTACAATGAGCAGTTCTTC
TRBV11-2	TRBD2	many	TRBJ2-1	CASSFLAGGQDEQFF	TGTGCCAGCAGCTTCTTAGCGGGGGGGCAGGATGAGCAGTTCTTC
TRBV7-2	.	.	TRBJ1-4	CASSGGHPTNEKLFF	TGTGCCAGCAGCGGGGGACATCCAACTAATGAAAAACTGTTTTTT
TRBV5-1	.	.	TRBJ1-1	CASSPDPFLGGAFF	TGCGCCAGCAGCCCTGACCCTTTTTTGGGGGGGGCTTTCTTT
TRBV7-9	TRBD1	many	TRBJ1-2	CASSLQGGTYGYTF	TGTGCCAGCAGCTTACAGGGGGGAACCTATGGCTACACCTTC
TRBV25-1	.	few	TRBJ1-6	CASSEGTKNSPLHF	TGTGCCAGCAGTGAAGGGACTAAGAATTCACCCCTCCACTTT
TRBV5-1	TRBD2	many	TRBJ2-3	CASSPSGGHTDTQYF	TGCGCCAGCAGCCCCAGCGGGGGACACACAGATACGCAGTATTTT
TRBV7-3	TRBD1	.	TRBJ2-1	CASSLWAGGSYNEQFF	TGTGCCAGCAGCTTATGGGCAGGGGGCTCCTACAATGAGCAGTTCTTC
TRBV5-1	.	.	TRBJ1-6	CASSLVRSSYNSPLHF	TGCGCCAGCAGCTTGGTGCGGAGCTCCTATAATTCACCCCTCCACTTT
TRBV7-2	.	.	TRBJ1-1	CASSLQEGVNIEAFF	TGTGCCAGCAGCCTACAGGAGGGGGTGAACATTGAAGCTTTCTTT
TRBV5-1	.	.	TRBJ2-1	CASGPISPTTVNNEQFF	TGCGCCAGCGGCCCGATCTCTCCCACGACGGTTAACAATGAGCAGTTCTTC
TRBV3-1	.	many	TRBJ2-7	CASSQDLAAGTYEQYF	TGTGCCAGCAGCCAAGACCTCGCTGCAGGGACTTACGAGCAGTACTTC
TRBV6-1	.	many	TRBJ2-7	CASSSGLVTYEQYF	TGTGCCAGCAGTTCGGGACTTGTCACCTACGAGCAGTACTTC
TRBV28	TRBD1	many	TRBJ2-7	CASSFHGQGREQYF	TGTGCCAGCAGTTTCCACGGACAGGGGCGAGAGCAGTACTTC
TRBV12-3/TRBV12-4	TRBD2	.	TRBJ2-3	CASRTGTATSADTQYF	TGTGCCAGCAGAACCGGGACTGCAACTAGCGCAGATACGCAGTATTTT
TRBV7-2	.	many	TRBJ2-6	CASSPRGVGTSGANVLTF	TGTGCCAGCAGCCCAAGGGGGGTGGGAACTTCTGGGGCCAACGTCCTGACTTTC
TRBV4-2	TRBD2	few	TRBJ2-3	CASSQDPSGSTDTQYF	TGTGCCAGCAGCCAAGATCCTAGCGGCAGCACAGATACGCAGTATTTT
TRBV10-3	.	many	TRBJ2-3	CAISGQGGSTDTQYF	TGTGCCATCAGTGGACAAGGGGGAAGCACAGATACGCAGTATTTT
TRBV7-8	TRBD2	many	TRBJ2-7	CASSGRGVRYEQYF	TGTGCCAGCAGCGGCCGGGGGGTGCGGTACGAGCAGTACTTC
TRBV6-5	TRBD2	.	TRBJ2-3	CASSYSGGASLDTQYF	TGTGCCAGCAGCTATAGCGGGGGGGCGAGCTTAGATACGCAGTATTTT
TRBV7-9	TRBD1	.	TRBJ1-2	CASSLGQSGYTF	TGTGCCAGCAGCTTGGGACAGTCGGGCTACACCTTC
TRBV12-3/TRBV12-4	.	.	TRBJ2-7	CASSSSTRRIYEQYF	TGTGCCAGCAGTTCGTCGACTAGAAGGATCTATGAGCAGTACTTC
TRBV7-2	TRBD1	many	TRBJ2-7	CASRTMTGSYEQYF	TGTGCCAGCAGAACAATGACAGGGTCTTACGAGCAGTACTTC
TRBV27	.	many	TRBJ2-7	CASSLWPNAYEQYF	TGTGCCAGCAGTTTATGGCCTAACGCCTACGAGCAGTACTTC
TRBV12-3/TRBV12-4	.	.	TRBJ2-3	CASSARADTQYF	TGTGCCAGCAGTGCTAGGGCAGATACGCAGTATTTT
TRBV6-2/TRBV6-3	.	many	TRBJ2-7	CASSPARTWDYEQYF	TGTGCCAGCAGTCCCGCGCGGACCTGGGACTACGAGCAGTACTTC